This entry is about one TCR beta chain. What antigen it recognizes has not been identified. No much larger clonotype is one base removed from it; base qualities were not supplied. TCRbeta CDR3 regions were amplified from genomic DNA by means of the immunoSEQ Assay, a bias-controlled multiplex PCR. The study's own analysis went as follows. Within the assay, amplification of reference gene primers was used to estimate how many nucleated cells each sample contained. To quantify the absolute abundance of each unique TCRbeta CDR3 rearrangement, sequence reads were collapsed and filtered. Productive Simpson clonality was computed per sample as the square root of Simpson's diversity index over productive rearrangements. TCRdb's version of the immuneACCESS table is confined to in-frame rearrangements and falls short of the full clone set. An unresolved V gene accounts for under half of the shortfall where checked; the remainder is of unknown origin. The DNA was the basis for D and trimming; V, J and clone size are from that table. Recorded for this sample are 250,000 to 300,000 clones; roughly nine tenths of them occurred a single time. The ten largest clones add up to 0.95% to 1.5% of the sample.

Participants in the prospective study were aged roughly 18 to 90 years, lived in 24 United States geographic areas, and enrolled through a virtual design. In the prospective study, cohorts were assigned on the basis of participant-reported clinical history obtained from a screening survey and a study questionnaire. Each participant in the prospective study had whole blood, serum and a nasopharyngeal or oropharyngeal swab collected by mobile phlebotomists. Participants in the prospective study had the option to provide additional blood draws and questionnaires over a roughly 2-month period. Prospective study blood samples were shipped either frozen or at room temperature before DNA extraction. The data are from a study of blood T cell repertoires in COVID-19 (TCRdb year 2020). About the full investigation: Collaborator samples came from the United States, Italy and Spain and covered acute and convalescent phases of COVID-19. Samples came from the ongoing ImmuneRACE study (first 160 participants) plus 1,254 subjects from 6 global collaborators. Nearly every sample came with metadata listing a de-identified subject ID, COVID-19 status, age in years and sex. The dataset comprised deeply sampled blood TCRbeta repertoires from subjects exposed to, actively infected with, or recovered from COVID-19. Where available, HLA class I and class II types were taken from metadata supplied by the sample provider and were not determined by assay-based typing. The prospective study material was composed of cDNA or gDNA derived from T cells, B-cell-depleted T cells, or PBMCs. A freely available public database, intended as a resource for researchers studying the immune response to SARS-CoV-2, is where the repertoires were released.

Including cysteine and phenylalanine, the CDR3 has 15 amino acids. The retained sequence is limited to the CDR3, 45 bases, with the frame set at the first base. The germline ends are 13 bases apart after V is trimmed by 5 bases and J by 0 bases. As encoded in the germline V gene (reference sequence), CDR1 is LNHDA while CDR2 is SQIVND. What the work shows at the level of the full study, not this receptor alone: The quantity of clinical and demographic metadata differed by source and by participant and was supplied without curation.

This receptor chain uses TRBV19 and TRBJ1-1; a tentative D call is TRBD1 (6 bases match). Sequences were obtained from PBMCs or T cells enriched from blood (not recorded which). The clonotype was recovered from a human donor in a cohort exposed to, infected with or recovered from COVID-19 (not recorded which). The donor label of this sample is uncertain. The CDR3 region: CASSPTGTMNTEAFF. The nucleotide sequence is given as TGTGCCAGTAGTCCCACAGGGACTATGAACACTGAAGCTTTCTTT. Where the CDR3 stops, the reference TRBV19 and TRBJ1-1 genes take over; the full variable domain is DGGITQSPKYLFRKEGQNVTLSCEQNLNHDAMYWYRQDPGQGLRLIYYSQIVNDFQKGDIAEGYSVSREKKESFPLTVTSAQKNPTAFYLCASSPTGTMNTEAFFGQGTRLTVV.